One and the same sample provided the 8 T cell receptor beta chains below, sequenced in a study of a mutant IDH1 vaccine in newly diagnosed glioma (dated by TCRdb to the early 2020s). Library creation used the immunoSEQ multiplex PCR assay. Held by TCRdb, this immuneACCESS table contains in-frame sequences only and omits some clones. Under half of the omission traces to an unresolved V gene where checked; the cause of the rest is unknown. The sample profile shows around 33,000 clones; over 60% of them were found once. The ten largest make up approximately 9% of the sample. Sample time point, as interpreted from the label and publication: baseline, week 1 (first vaccination visit). Reading the label with the study, this specimen's treatment or condition is: pre-vaccination baseline after standard-of-care therapy. The material sequenced was peripheral blood mononuclear cells (PBMCs), taken from a glioma patient treated with radiotherapy, temozolomide or both. The source of these receptors is a man over 45 with glioma. Some clones in this sample may be carry-over from other donors' samples.

This clone is termed medium-sized. The CDR3 DNA reads as TGTGCCAGCAGTGTTAAGAACTCTGGGGCCAACGTCCTGACTTTC. Translating gives CASSVKNSGANVLTF. The chain employs TRBV6-1 and TRBJ2-6; D uncertain. This CDR3 contains 15 residues. Trimming took off 4 bases at V and 0 bases at J, with 7 bases between the two ends. Germline CDR1 and CDR2: MNHNS and SASEGT.

This clone was detected once. The chain couples TRBV7-9 to TRBJ2-5, with 8 nucleotides matching TRBD2. Germline assignment: CDR1 SEHNR and CDR2 FQNEAQ (reference sequence). V dropped 1 base and J dropped 4; count of bases not matched to a gene: 5. The CDR3 is 15 residues long. DNA of the CDR3: TGTGCCAGCAGCTTAGACGGGGGGGCCGGAGAGACCCAGTACTTC. Its translation is CASSLDGGAGETQYF.

Comments on this clone: This sample also contains other DNA sequences that code for the same CDR3. CDR3 in DNA: TGTGCCAGCAGCTCCCGGGACAGGGCACACGAGCAGTACTTC. Its protein is CASSSRDRAHEQYF. This chain connects TRBV7-9 to TRBJ2-7; 9 nucleotides line up with TRBD1. V dropped 4 bases and J dropped 5; count of bases not matched to a gene: 6. Germline V gene sequence: CDR1 SEHNR, CDR2 FQNEAQ (reference sequence). The CDR3 covers 14 residues.

V and J are TRBV2 and TRBJ2-1; D gene uncertain. The ends were cut back, 5 bases at V and 9 bases at J, with 20 bases in the middle. The CDR3 sequence is 15 residues long. Germline loops: CDR1 SNHLY, CDR2 FYNNEI. CDR3 protein: CASSSVKGSSGEQFF. CDR3 DNA: TGTGCCAGCAGTAGCGTTAAAGGGTCCTCGGGTGAGCAGTTCTTC. The full variable domain, with the rest looked up from reference TRBV2 and TRBJ2-1, is EPEVTQTPSHQVTQMGQEVILRCVPISNHLYFYWYRQILGQKVEFLVSFYNNEISEKSEIFDDQFSVERPDGSNFTLKIRSTKLEDSAMYFCASSSVKGSSGEQFFGPGTRLTVL.

The chain carries TRBV5-4 and TRBJ2-7; tentative D call: TRBD2 (6 bases). Germline CDR1 reads SGHNT; CDR2 reads YYREEE (reference sequence). This CDR3 contains 14 residues. V was cut by 0 bases and J by 6 bases, with 13 bases left in between. The CDR3 region has the DNA TGTGCCAGCAGCTTGGCCTCGGAGCGGGCCGAGCAGTACTTC. Its protein product is CASSLASERAEQYF.

This chain connects TRBV19 to TRBJ2-1, with TRBD1 matching 7 bases. This CDR3 comprises 15 residues. V shed 5 bases, J shed 7 bases, and the junction held 11 bases outside the gene matches. Germline assignment: CDR1 LNHDA and CDR2 SQIVND (reference sequence). Here the CDR3 DNA reads TGTGCCAGTAGTTCTGTATCGGGACAGCTTAATGAGCAGTTCTTC. It yields the protein CASSSVSGQLNEQFF.

The chain links TRBV25-1 to TRBJ1-2; tentative D call: TRBD1 (6 bases). V was cut by 4 bases and J by 4 bases, with 10 bases left in between. The V gene's germline CDR1 is MGHDK and CDR2 SYGVNS. This CDR3 has 13 amino acids. The CDR3 DNA follows: TGTGCCAGCAGTGGACAGGTCGGCTATGGCTACACCTTC. Protein product: CASSGQVGYGYTF.

This CDR3 reads CASSSEIYEQYF. The CDR3 coding sequence is TGTGCCAGCAGCTCCGAAATTTACGAGCAGTACTTC. The rearrangement uses TRBV5-5 and TRBJ2-7; no definite D call. This CDR3 is built from 12 residues. Germline V gene data show CDR1 as SGHKS and CDR2 as YYEKEE (reference sequence). V gave up 3 bases and J gave up 4 bases, with 8 bases separating them.